Listed below are T cell receptor beta chains from one sample, sequenced in a study of cytomegalovirus exposure and HLA in healthy donors. Clones were read by immunoSEQ multiplex PCR, and TCRdb kept only the in-frame ones, dropping some. This sample has about 250,000 clones, with about 90% found just once. Material for sequencing was PBMCs. The receptors come from a young man in good health and CMV-seropositive. Both conserved end residues are part of each CDR3. The order of the fields is CDR3 DNA, CDR3 protein, J gene, clone size, D gene, V gene. The D gene is left open where the match is weak. A clone size is listed for some rows: how often the clone was seen (once, few, many), or a class if it is expanded.

DNA: TGTGCCACCAGCAGAGATCCCAGGGATCGGTACGAGCAGTACTTC
CDR3: CATSRDPRDRYEQYF
J: TRBJ2-7
size: .
D: .
V: TRBV15

DNA: TGTGCCAGCAGCCCTCAGGAGCTTACTGGGGAGCTGTTTTTT
CDR3: CASSPQELTGELFF
J: TRBJ2-2
size: .
D: .
V: TRBV7-3

DNA: TGTGCTAGTGGTTTGTCGACAGGGGGGCACACTGAAGCTTTCTTT
CDR3: CASGLSTGGHTEAFF
J: TRBJ1-1
size: .
D: TRBD1
V: TRBV12-5

DNA: TGTGCCAGCAGCTTAGCGGAGAATCAGCCCCAGCATTTT
CDR3: CASSLAENQPQHF
J: TRBJ1-5
size: once
D: .
V: TRBV11-1

DNA: TGCGCCAGCAGCATGGGACAGGGTGGCACTGAAGCTTTCTTT
CDR3: CASSMGQGGTEAFF
J: TRBJ1-1
size: .
D: TRBD1
V: TRBV5-1

DNA: TGTGCCAGCAGCTTGGGAGTTCGAGGGGGCCTCTACGAGCAGTACTTC
CDR3: CASSLGVRGGLYEQYF
J: TRBJ2-7
size: .
D: TRBD1
V: TRBV5-8

DNA: TGTGCCAGCAGTGAATATAAGGGCGGGAGGGTCTACGAGCAGTACTTC
CDR3: CASSEYKGGRVYEQYF
J: TRBJ2-7
size: .
D: TRBD2
V: TRBV25-1

DNA: TGTGCCATCACCTCAGAGAAGGGGGCGGGTGAGCAGTACTTC
CDR3: CAITSEKGAGEQYF
J: TRBJ2-7
size: .
D: TRBD1
V: TRBV10-3

DNA: TGCGCCAGCAGCAGGGTAGCGGAAGAGACCCAGTACTTC
CDR3: CASSRVAEETQYF
J: TRBJ2-5
size: .
D: .
V: TRBV5-1

DNA: TGCGCCAGCAGCTCTAGCGACGGGGCAGATACGCAGTATTTT
CDR3: CASSSSDGADTQYF
J: TRBJ2-3
size: .
D: .
V: TRBV5-1

DNA: TGTGCCAGCTCACCACAAACAGGGGAGGAAAAACTGTTTTTT
CDR3: CASSPQTGEEKLFF
J: TRBJ1-4
size: .
D: TRBD1
V: TRBV18

DNA: TGCGCCAGCAGTGAGTCTTCAGGGGGCGCATATACTGAAGCTTTCTTT
CDR3: CASSESSGGAYTEAFF
J: TRBJ1-1
size: .
D: TRBD1
V: TRBV10-1

DNA: TGTGCCAGCAGCTCGACTAGCGGGCCCTACAATGAGCAGTTCTTC
CDR3: CASSSTSGPYNEQFF
J: TRBJ2-1
size: .
D: TRBD2
V: TRBV9

DNA: TGTGCCAGCAGCTTGGAGAGTAGCGGTTACGAGCAGTACTTC
CDR3: CASSLESSGYEQYF
J: TRBJ2-7
size: .
D: .
V: TRBV5-4

DNA: TGTGCCGCAGGGACCCCCTTGCTCGATGAGCAGTTCTTC
CDR3: CAAGTPLLDEQFF
J: TRBJ2-1
size: .
D: .
V: TRBV2

DNA: TGCGCCAGCAGCCGGACTTTTGGGGCCAACGTCCTGACTTTC
CDR3: CASSRTFGANVLTF
J: TRBJ2-6
size: medium-sized
D: .
V: TRBV5-1

DNA: TGTGCCAGCAGCTATGCGTTCGGGACCCCGGGAGAGACCCAGTACTTC
CDR3: CASSYAFGTPGETQYF
J: TRBJ2-5
size: .
D: .
V: TRBV5-6

DNA: TGTGCCACCAAAAGAGTAAACACCGGGGAGCTGTTTTTT
CDR3: CATKRVNTGELFF
J: TRBJ2-2
size: .
D: .
V: TRBV6-6

DNA: TGCGCCAGCAGCCTAAAAAAGACTTACGGGACAGGGGGCGCCTACACCTTC
CDR3: CASSLKKTYGTGGAYTF
J: TRBJ1-2
size: .
D: TRBD1
V: TRBV4-1

DNA: TGTGCCAGCAGCTTAGCGGGATTCTACAATGAGCAGTTCTTC
CDR3: CASSLAGFYNEQFF
J: TRBJ2-1
size: .
D: .
V: TRBV7-3

DNA: TGTGCCAGCGCCAACGCCGGGACTAGCGGGAGTAACCAGTACTTC
CDR3: CASANAGTSGSNQYF
J: TRBJ2-5
size: once
D: TRBD2
V: TRBV2

DNA: TGTGCCAGCAGCTTAGCGTCCTTGGGTGCCGCCGGGGAGCTGTTTTTT
CDR3: CASSLASLGAAGELFF
J: TRBJ2-2
size: .
D: .
V: TRBV7-9

DNA: TGTGCCAGCAAAAAGAGTTTCCGCGGGCGAGTCGTCGTCAATGAGCAGTTCTTC
CDR3: CASKKSFRGRVVVNEQFF
J: TRBJ2-1
size: .
D: .
V: TRBV28

DNA: TGCGCCAGCAGCCGCAGACAGGAGGACTATGGCTACACCTTC
CDR3: CASSRRQEDYGYTF
J: TRBJ1-2
size: .
D: .
V: TRBV4-1

DNA: TGCGCCAGCAGCCGCGCTGAGTGGGGCGAGCAGTACTTC
CDR3: CASSRAEWGEQYF
J: TRBJ2-7
size: .
D: .
V: TRBV4-3

DNA: TGTGCCAGCAGTGATGCCCCTGGGGGAGGGAAGACCACTGAAGCTTTCTTT
CDR3: CASSDAPGGGKTTEAFF
J: TRBJ1-1
size: .
D: .
V: TRBV25-1

DNA: TGTGCCAGCAGCTGGGGGACAGCTAGCACAGATACGCAGTATTTT
CDR3: CASSWGTASTDTQYF
J: TRBJ2-3
size: .
D: TRBD1
V: TRBV13

DNA: TGTGCCAGCAGCTTAGTTCTGAGACCAGCGCAGTACTTC
CDR3: CASSLVLRPAQYF
J: TRBJ2-7
size: .
D: .
V: TRBV11-2

DNA: TGTGCCATCTGGACTGTGAAGGTCAGCACTGAAGCTTTCTTT
CDR3: CAIWTVKVSTEAFF
J: TRBJ1-1
size: .
D: .
V: TRBV27

DNA: TGTGCCAGTAGTCCCCAGAGGTCTTGGTATGGCTACACCTTC
CDR3: CASSPQRSWYGYTF
J: TRBJ1-2
size: .
D: .
V: TRBV19

DNA: TGTGCCATCAGTCGGGATATCTTAGTCGGCAATCAGCCCCAGCATTTT
CDR3: CAISRDILVGNQPQHF
J: TRBJ1-5
size: .
D: .
V: TRBV10-3

DNA: TGTGCCAGCAGCTTAGTCTCGGGGTCCGGGGCCAACGTCCTGACTTTC
CDR3: CASSLVSGSGANVLTF
J: TRBJ2-6
size: .
D: .
V: TRBV7-9

DNA: TGCGCCAGCAGCGCTGCGGGACTAGCGATAACCAATGAGCAGTTCTTC
CDR3: CASSAAGLAITNEQFF
J: TRBJ2-1
size: .
D: TRBD2
V: TRBV5-1

DNA: TGTGCCATCAGGGGGGGAGCAGAGACCCAGTACTTC
CDR3: CAIRGGAETQYF
J: TRBJ2-5
size: .
D: .
V: TRBV10-3

DNA: TGTGCCAGCAGCTCGGGACAGGGGACCACCGGGGAGCTGTTTTTT
CDR3: CASSSGQGTTGELFF
J: TRBJ2-2
size: once
D: TRBD1
V: TRBV11-3

DNA: TGTGCCAGCAGTGAAGAGAGGCTAGTCTCTGGAAACACCATATATTTT
CDR3: CASSEERLVSGNTIYF
J: TRBJ1-3
size: .
D: .
V: TRBV6-1

DNA: TGCAGCGTTGTTATGACAGGCGCTGGAAACACCATATATTTT
CDR3: CSVVMTGAGNTIYF
J: TRBJ1-3
size: .
D: .
V: TRBV29-1

DNA: TGCAGCGGCCGGGACAGGACGAACACTGAAGCTTTCTTT
CDR3: CSGRDRTNTEAFF
J: TRBJ1-1
size: .
D: TRBD1
V: TRBV29-1

DNA: TGTGCCAGCAGCTTGGGACTAGCGAGGAATGAGCAGTTCTTC
CDR3: CASSLGLARNEQFF
J: TRBJ2-1
size: .
D: TRBD2
V: TRBV5-6